Each of the 31 T cell receptor beta chains below was sequenced from the same sample in a study of blood T cell repertoires in COVID-19. Data came from immunoSEQ multiplex PCR; TCRdb stores just in-frame clones and leaves some out. The table shows roughly 250,000 clones, with over 75% occurring only once. Sequencing used PBMCs or T cells enriched from blood (not recorded which). These receptor sequences come from a woman between 25 and 40 years old who had recovered from COVID-19.

The chain is built from TRBV4-1 and TRBJ2-5, with 10 bases fitting TRBD1. Germline loops: CDR1 MGHRA, CDR2 YSYEKL. V was clipped by 0 bases and J by 5 bases; unmatched bases: 9. There are 17 residues in the CDR3. CDR3 in amino acids: CASSQDRGQGVAETQYF. In DNA form, the CDR3 reads TGCGCCAGCAGCCAAGATCGAGGACAGGGGGTCGCGGAGACCCAGTACTTC.

The chain joins TRBV7-8 to TRBJ2-1; D is undetermined. This CDR3 region has 15 residues. Germline loops: CDR1 SGHVS, CDR2 FQNEAQ. The V gene lost 5 bases and the J gene lost 0 bases, with 11 bases spanning the gap. As DNA, the CDR3 is TGTGCCAGCAGCCCGCGGTCGGCCTCCTACAATGAGCAGTTCTTC. Translated, it gives CASSPRSASYNEQFF.

The chain combines TRBV28 with TRBJ1-2; 10 bases line up with TRBD1. This CDR3 has 14 amino acids. Trimming removed 6 bases from V and 1 base from J; junction bases left unmatched: 2. Germline CDR1 MDHEN, CDR2 SYDVKM. The CDR3 loop reads CASSRTGGNYGYTF. CDR3 in DNA: TGTGCCAGCAGCCGGACAGGGGGTAACTATGGCTACACCTTC.

The chain is built from TRBV2 and TRBJ1-4, with 7 bases identical to TRBD1. CDR1 is SNHLY, CDR2 FYNNEI, per germline. With V trimmed by 8 bases and J by 0 bases, 12 bases remained unmatched. CDR3 length: 17 residues. The CDR3 reads CASFPGQESTTNEKLFF. In DNA form, the CDR3 reads TGTGCCAGCTTCCCAGGACAGGAATCTACAACTAATGAAAAACTGTTTTTT.

The chain has TRBV18 and TRBJ1-4, with a tentative D call TRBD1 (5 bases). V gave up 4 bases and J gave up 6 bases, with 18 bases separating them. Germline CDR1 reads KGHSH; CDR2 reads LQKENI. This CDR3 is built from 16 residues. Written as DNA, the CDR3 is TGTGCCAGCTCACTAATACCAGGGTCGCACTATGAAAAACTGTTTTTT. This codes for CASSLIPGSHYEKLFF.

This clone was observed once. J is TRBJ2-3 and V is TRBV5-3; 7 bases fit TRBD1. TRBV5-3 has ORF status, its function being uncertain. The CDR3 runs to 14 residues. The V and J ends lost 2 bases and 4 bases, in that order; junction bases with no gene match: 4. The CDR3, as DNA: TGTGCCAGAAGCTTAGGGGGCTTCCCAGATACGCAGTATTTT. Protein: CARSLGGFPDTQYF.

The chain employs TRBV11-3 and TRBJ2-1, with TRBD1 matching 11 bases. This CDR3 region has 14 residues. The V segment lost 5 bases and the J segment 6 bases; nucleotides outside the gene matches: 3. Germline CDR1 reads SGHNT; CDR2 reads YENEEA. CDR3 nucleotides: TGTGCCAGCAGCCCGGGACAGGGGGGCAATGAGCAGTTCTTC. Translation: CASSPGQGGNEQFF.

The V gene is TRBV14, the J gene TRBJ2-5; D may be TRBD1 (6 bases). The CDR3 loop spans 14 amino acids. CDR1 SGHDN and CDR2 FVKESK come from the germline V gene. V lost 1 base and J lost 5, with 11 bases in between. The CDR3 loop reads CASSQVGGSETQYF. CDR3 coding DNA: TGTGCCAGCAGCCAAGTAGGGGGTTCGGAGACCCAGTACTTC. The full variable domain, in which reference TRBV14 and TRBJ2-5 provide the parts outside the CDR3, is EAGVTQFPSHSVIEKGQTVTLRCDPISGHDNLYWYRRVMGKEIKFLLHFVKESKQDESGMPNNRFLAERTGGTYSTLKVQPAELEDSGVYFCASSQVGGSETQYFGPGTRLLVL.

The genes are TRBV6-5 and TRBJ1-6, with 9 bases identical to TRBD1. J was trimmed by 5 bases and V by 11 bases; bases with no gene match: 10. CDR1 is MNHEY and CDR2 is SVGAGI in the germline V gene. The CDR3 has 15 amino acids. The CDR3 is CAVGKGQGDNSPLHF. The CDR3 nucleotides are TGTGCCGTCGGAAAGGGACAGGGTGATAATTCACCCCTCCACTTT.

The J gene is TRBJ1-5, the V gene TRBV23-1, with TRBD1 matching over 7 bases. TRBV23-1 qualifies as an ORF whose function is uncertain. V was pared by 0 bases and J by 6 bases, with 8 bases of the junction left unmatched. This CDR3 region has 16 residues. The CDR3 DNA follows: TGCGCCAGCAGTCAATCGTCCAGGGGGATCAGTCAGCCCCAGCATTTT. Protein product: CASSQSSRGISQPQHF.

This chain uses TRBV9 with TRBJ2-3; 10 nucleotides line up with TRBD2. Germline CDR1 SGDLS, CDR2 YYNGEE. J was trimmed by 3 bases and V by 3 bases; bases with no gene match: 4. The CDR3 sequence is 15 residues long. The CDR3 DNA reads as TGTGCCAGCAGCGACTATAGCGGGAGGACAGATACGCAGTATTTT. Its protein product is CASSDYSGRTDTQYF.

In this sample, this clone turned up a few times. The CDR3 region has the DNA TGTGCCAGCAGCTTAACAGGCGGCCGCTCCTACAATGAGCAGTTCTTC. Translation gives CASSLTGGRSYNEQFF. The rearrangement joins TRBV7-3 to TRBJ2-1; D ambiguous. The CDR3 contains 16 residues. Trimming removed 0 bases at V and 0 bases at J, with 9 bases between. Germline-derived CDR1 and CDR2 are SGHTA and FQGTGA.

The chain recombines TRBV29-1 with TRBJ2-3, with D tentatively TRBD1 (5 bases). CDR3 length: 16 amino acids. Germline-derived CDR1 and CDR2 are SQVTM and ANQGSEA. Trimming removed 3 bases at V and 0 bases at J, with 16 bases between. The CDR3 DNA is TGCAGCGTTGATGGGTCGCAGGGCAAGAGCACAGATACGCAGTATTTT. This codes for CSVDGSQGKSTDTQYF.

The CDR3 reads CASSSRASEDIQYF. The CDR3 DNA follows: TGTGCCAGCAGCAGCAGGGCCTCGGAAGACATTCAGTACTTC. V usage is TRBV14 and J usage is TRBJ2-4; D may be TRBD1 (5 bases). CDR3 length: 14 amino acids. V was cut by 5 bases and J by 8 bases, with 16 bases left in between. Germline V gene data show CDR1 as SGHDN and CDR2 as FVKESK.

This clone was counted between two and nine times. The rearrangement links TRBV19 to TRBJ2-2; no reliable D call. The V end was cut by 0 bases, the J end by 1 base, with 6 bases between. Germline V gene sequence: CDR1 LNHDA, CDR2 SQIVND (reference sequence). The CDR3 contains 15 residues. The CDR3 sequence: CASSIDMRNTGELFF. As DNA, the CDR3 is TGTGCCAGTAGTATAGATATGAGGAACACCGGGGAGCTGTTTTTT.

The chain has TRBV5-5 and TRBJ1-6; weak D call: TRBD1 (6 bases). Trimming took off 3 bases at V and 5 bases at J, with 9 bases between the two ends. The CDR3 extends over 14 amino acids. Germline V gives CDR1 SGHKS, CDR2 YYEKEE (reference sequence). The CDR3 spells CASSWTADNSPLHF. In DNA, the CDR3 is TGTGCCAGCAGCTGGACAGCTGATAATTCACCCCTCCACTTT. Full variable domain (outside the CDR3, taken from reference TRBV5-5 and TRBJ1-6): DAGVTQSPTHLIKTRGQQVTLRCSPISGHKSVSWYQQVLGQGPQFIFQYYEKEERGRGNFPDRFSARQFPNYSSELNVNALLLGDSALYLCASSWTADNSPLHFGNGTRLTVT.

The chain uses TRBV5-6 and TRBJ1-2; 7 nucleotides align to TRBD1. CDR3 length: 13 amino acids. In germline, CDR1 is SGHDT, CDR2 YYEEEE. Trimming removed 5 bases from V and 4 bases from J; junction bases left unmatched: 5. CDR3 sequence (DNA): TGTGCCAGCAGTCGAGGACAGGTCTATGGCTACACCTTC. It is translated as CASSRGQVYGYTF.

The chain joins TRBV7-2 to TRBJ2-1; 7 bases are a match to TRBD2. The CDR3 totals 15 residues. V shed 1 base, J shed 7 bases, and the junction held 7 bases outside the gene matches. Germline V gene data show CDR1 as SGHTA and CDR2 as FQGNSA. The CDR3 nucleotides are TGTGCCAGCAGCTTAGGCGGGAGTGGGGGGAATGAGCAGTTCTTC. Its protein is CASSLGGSGGNEQFF. Filled out from reference TRBV7-2 and TRBJ2-1, the complete variable domain reads GAGVSQSPSNKVTEKGKDVELRCDPISGHTALYWYRQSLGQGLEFLIYFQGNSAPDKSGLPSDRFSAERTGGSVSTLTIQRTQQEDSAVYLCASSLGGSGGNEQFFGPGTRLTVL.

V is TRBV5-6 and J is TRBJ2-5; TRBD2 is a possible D gene (7 bases). CDR3 length: 15 amino acids. V was pared by 3 bases and J by 4 bases, with 16 bases between. The germline V gene has CDR1 SGHDT and CDR2 YYEEEE. The CDR3 sequence is CASSSVGGLGETQYF. The CDR3 DNA follows: TGTGCCAGCAGCTCCGTGGGGGGGCTGGGAGAGACCCAGTACTTC. The full variable domain, completed using reference TRBV5-6 and TRBJ2-5, is DAGVTQSPTHLIKTRGQQVTLRCSPKSGHDTVSWYQQALGQGPQFIFQYYEEEERQRGNFPDRFSGHQFPNYSSELNVNALLLGDSALYLCASSSVGGLGETQYFGPGTRLLVL.

To note about this clone: This may be a read error: a much more frequent sequence differs by one nucleotide. V usage is TRBV2 and J usage is TRBJ1-1; TRBD1 is a possible D gene (5 bases). CDR1 SNHLY and CDR2 FYNNEI come from the germline V gene. The CDR3 contains 13 residues. The V and J ends lost 3 bases and 1 base respectively, with 6 bases between them. CDR3 amino acids: CASSDQGNTEAFF. The CDR3 nucleotides are TGTGCCAGCAGTGACCAGGGGAACACTGAAGCTTTCTTT. The full variable domain, in which reference TRBV2 and TRBJ1-1 provide the parts outside the CDR3, is EPEVTQTPSHQVTQMGQEVILRCVPISNHLYFYWYRQILGQKVEFLVSFYNNEISEKSEIFDDQFSVERPDGSNFTLKIRSTKLEDSAMYFCASSDQGNTEAFFGQGTRLTVV.

The V gene is TRBV19, the J gene TRBJ1-1; D ambiguous. The germline V and J ends were trimmed by 2 bases and 4 bases, with 14 bases remaining between them. The germline V gene encodes CDR1 LNHDA and CDR2 SQIVND (reference sequence). This CDR3 is built from 15 residues. The DNA of the CDR3 is TGTGCCAGTAGTATACCGCCGGGAGGGAGCACTGAAGCTTTCTTT. Its protein product is CASSIPPGGSTEAFF.

V gene TRBV5-1 combines with J gene TRBJ1-1, with 11 bases fitting TRBD1. This CDR3 region has 15 residues. V lost 3 bases, J lost 2 bases, and 3 bases stayed unmatched. CDR1 and CDR2 from the germline V gene are SGHRS and YFSETQ. CDR3 sequence: CASSWGQGGNTEAFF. CDR3 DNA sequence: TGCGCCAGCAGCTGGGGACAGGGGGGCAACACTGAAGCTTTCTTT.

The chain combines TRBV5-1 with TRBJ2-1; a possible D gene is TRBD1 (5 bases). CDR1 and CDR2 from the germline V gene are SGHRS and YFSETQ. The CDR3 covers 14 residues. V lost 3 bases, J lost 7 bases, and 14 bases lay in between. The CDR3 coding sequence is TGCGCCAGCAGCTCTTCTCCCCCAGGGAATGAGCAGTTCTTC. Translation: CASSSSPPGNEQFF.

This clone was detected a few times. The chain combines TRBV30 with TRBJ2-7; 10 bases are a match to TRBD2. With V trimmed by 2 bases and J by 3 bases, 7 bases remained unmatched. Germline V CDR1 and CDR2: GTSNPN, SVGIG (reference sequence). CDR3 length: 15 residues. Here the CDR3 reads CAWSHKGLASYEQYF. For the CDR3, the DNA is TGTGCCTGGAGTCATAAGGGACTAGCGAGCTACGAGCAGTACTTC.

The CDR3 bases are TGTGCCATCGGGGAGGTTACTGAAGCTTTCTTT. Protein product: CAIGEVTEAFF. V usage is TRBV10-3 and J usage is TRBJ1-1; D gene unclear. The CDR3 spans 11 residues. With 8 bases removed from V and 5 bases from J, the gap between germline ends came to 9 bases. Germline V gives CDR1 ENHRY, CDR2 SYGVKD.

V gene TRBV3-1 (or the pseudogene TRBV3-2) combines with J gene TRBJ2-2; the D gene is possibly TRBD1 (5 bases). Germline CDR1 reads LGHDT; CDR2 reads YNNKEL (reference sequence). V was trimmed by 1 base and J by 5 bases, leaving 17 bases between them. The CDR3 totals 17 residues. CDR3 residues: CASSQALNGAKTGELFF. The CDR3 region has the DNA TGTGCCAGCAGCCAAGCGCTCAATGGGGCCAAAACCGGGGAGCTGTTTTTT.

The CDR3 sequence: CASISGKGANTEAFF. CDR3 bases: TGTGCCAGCATCTCAGGGAAGGGGGCTAACACTGAAGCTTTCTTT. The V call is TRBV7-9, the J call TRBJ1-1; 7 positions match TRBD1. V shed 7 bases and J 2 bases; nucleotides not matched to a gene: 10. The CDR3 has 15 residues. The germline CDR1 and CDR2 sequences are SEHNR and FQNEAQ (reference sequence).

The chain employs TRBV19 and TRBJ1-2; 7 positions agree with TRBD1. The CDR3 is 16 residues long. After removal of 4 bases from V and 4 bases from J, the junction contained 12 bases not matched to a gene. Germline V gene data show CDR1 as LNHDA and CDR2 as SQIVND (reference sequence). In DNA, the CDR3 is TGTGCCAGTAGTAGAGGACAGGCAACTCGGGGCTATGGCTACACCTTC. Its translation: CASSRGQATRGYGYTF.

The rearrangement links TRBV2 to TRBJ2-3; TRBD1 might be the D (5 bases). Germline assignment: CDR1 SNHLY and CDR2 FYNNEI. Trimming removed 6 bases at V and 5 bases at J, with 24 bases between. The length of the CDR3 is 17 residues. This chain's CDR3 is CASSPLGRGRLGDTQYF. Written as DNA, the CDR3 is TGTGCCAGCAGCCCCTTAGGTAGGGGCAGGTTGGGAGATACGCAGTATTTT.

This clone was observed a single time. This chain connects TRBV28 to TRBJ1-2; TRBD1 matches 11 bases. The CDR3 sequence is 17 residues long. Losses at the gene ends were 5 bases for V and 4 bases for J; bases not matched to a gene: 12. The germline V gene has CDR1 MDHEN and CDR2 SYDVKM. CDR3 region: CASSLGRTGGNLYGYTF. The CDR3 region has the DNA TGTGCCAGCAGTCTCGGAAGGACAGGGGGCAACCTCTATGGCTACACCTTC.

This sequence joins TRBV10-1 and TRBJ2-7; the D is unclear. Germline CDR1 reads WNHNN; CDR2 reads SYGVQD (reference sequence). The CDR3 contains 12 residues. V lost 5 bases, J lost 4 bases, and 9 bases lay in between. The CDR3 protein is CASSPDMYEQYF. In nucleotides, the CDR3 is TGCGCCAGCAGTCCCGACATGTACGAGCAGTACTTC.